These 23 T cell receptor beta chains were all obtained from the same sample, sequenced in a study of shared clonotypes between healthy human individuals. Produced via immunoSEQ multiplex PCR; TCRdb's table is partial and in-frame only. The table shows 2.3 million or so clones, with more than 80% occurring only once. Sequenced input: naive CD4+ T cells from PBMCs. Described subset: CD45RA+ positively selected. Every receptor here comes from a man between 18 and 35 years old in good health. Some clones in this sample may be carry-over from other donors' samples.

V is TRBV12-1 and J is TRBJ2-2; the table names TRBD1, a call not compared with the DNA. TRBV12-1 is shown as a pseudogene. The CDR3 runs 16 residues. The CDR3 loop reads CASSFEWAGWTGELFF. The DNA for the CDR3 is TGTGCCAGCAGCTTTGAGTGGGCAGGGTGGACCGGGGAGCTGTTTTTT.

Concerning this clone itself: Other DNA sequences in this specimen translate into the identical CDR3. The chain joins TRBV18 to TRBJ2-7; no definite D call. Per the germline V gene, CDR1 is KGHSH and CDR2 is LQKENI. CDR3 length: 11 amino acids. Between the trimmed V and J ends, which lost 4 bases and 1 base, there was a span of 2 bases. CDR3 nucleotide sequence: TGTGCCAGCTCACAGTCCTACGAGCAGTACTTC. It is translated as CASSQSYEQYF.

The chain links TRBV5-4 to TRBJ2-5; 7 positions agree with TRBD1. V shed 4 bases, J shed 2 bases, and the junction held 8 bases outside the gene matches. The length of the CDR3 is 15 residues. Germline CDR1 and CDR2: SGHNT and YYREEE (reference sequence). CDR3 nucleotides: TGTGCCAGCAGCCCGAATACAGGGGTACAAGAGACCCAGTACTTC. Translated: CASSPNTGVQETQYF.

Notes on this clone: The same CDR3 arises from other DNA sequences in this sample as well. As DNA, the CDR3 is TGCGCCAGCAGCTTAGGGACAAATAACTATGGCTACACCTTC. Protein product: CASSLGTNNYGYTF. The V call is TRBV5-1, the J call TRBJ1-2, with D perhaps matching TRBD1 (6 bases). The germline CDR1 and CDR2 sequences are SGHRS and YFSETQ. The V end was cut by 2 bases, the J end by 1 base, with 9 bases between. CDR3 length equals 14 residues.

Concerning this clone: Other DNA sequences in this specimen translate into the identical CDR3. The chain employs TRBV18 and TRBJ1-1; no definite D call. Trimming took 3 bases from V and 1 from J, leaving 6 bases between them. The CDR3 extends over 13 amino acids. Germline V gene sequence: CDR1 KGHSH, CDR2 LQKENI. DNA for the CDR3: TGTGCCAGCTCACCGGACCAGAACACTGAAGCTTTCTTT. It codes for CASSPDQNTEAFF.

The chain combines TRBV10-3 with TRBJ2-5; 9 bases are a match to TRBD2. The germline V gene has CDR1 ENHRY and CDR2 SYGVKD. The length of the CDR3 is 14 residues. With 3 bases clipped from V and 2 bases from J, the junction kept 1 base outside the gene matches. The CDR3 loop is CAISDTSGQETQYF. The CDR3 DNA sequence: TGTGCCATCAGTGACACTAGCGGGCAAGAGACCCAGTACTTC.

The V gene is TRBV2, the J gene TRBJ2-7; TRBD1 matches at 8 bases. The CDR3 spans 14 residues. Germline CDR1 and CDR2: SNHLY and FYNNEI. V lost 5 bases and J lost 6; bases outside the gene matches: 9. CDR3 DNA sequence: TGTGCCAGCAGTTACCTCCGGACAGGGCGCGAGCAGTACTTC. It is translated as CASSYLRTGREQYF. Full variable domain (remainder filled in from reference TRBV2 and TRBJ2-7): EPEVTQTPSHQVTQMGQEVILRCVPISNHLYFYWYRQILGQKVEFLVSFYNNEISEKSEIFDDQFSVERPDGSNFTLKIRSTKLEDSAMYFCASSYLRTGREQYFGPGTRLTVT.

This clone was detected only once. The CDR3 DNA is TGTGCCAGCAGTTTTTCCCGGCGGAGTGTGCAGTTCTTC. This gives the protein CASSFSRRSVQFF. V gene TRBV27 combines with J gene TRBJ2-1; D is unresolved. Trimming took 3 bases from V and 12 from J, leaving 15 bases between them. The CDR3 is 13 residues long. Germline lookup yields CDR1 MNHEY and CDR2 SMNVEV (reference sequence).

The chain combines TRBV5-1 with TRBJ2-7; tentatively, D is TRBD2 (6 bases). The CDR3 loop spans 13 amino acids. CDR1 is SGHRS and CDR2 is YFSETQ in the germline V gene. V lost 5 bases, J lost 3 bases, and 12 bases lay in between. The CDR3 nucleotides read TGCGCCAGCAGGACCGGGACTTACTACGAGCAGTACTTC. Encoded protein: CASRTGTYYEQYF. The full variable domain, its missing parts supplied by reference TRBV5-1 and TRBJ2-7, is KAGVTQTPRYLIKTRGQQVTLSCSPISGHRSVSWYQQTPGQGLQFLFEYFSETQRNKGNFPGRFSGRQFSNSRSEMNVSTLELGDSALYLCASRTGTYYEQYFGPGTRLTVT.

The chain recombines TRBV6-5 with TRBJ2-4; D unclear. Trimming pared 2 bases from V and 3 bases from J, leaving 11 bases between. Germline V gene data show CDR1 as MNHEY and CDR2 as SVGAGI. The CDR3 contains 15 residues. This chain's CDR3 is CASSYTHSGKNIQYF. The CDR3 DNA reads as TGTGCCAGCAGTTACACACACTCAGGCAAAAACATTCAGTACTTC.

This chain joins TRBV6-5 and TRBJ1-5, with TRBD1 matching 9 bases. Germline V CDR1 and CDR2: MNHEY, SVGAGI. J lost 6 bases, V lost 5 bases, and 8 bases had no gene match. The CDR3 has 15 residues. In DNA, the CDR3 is TGTGCCAGCAGTACCGGACAGGGGAGGAGTCAGCCCCAGCATTTT. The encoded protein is CASSTGQGRSQPQHF.

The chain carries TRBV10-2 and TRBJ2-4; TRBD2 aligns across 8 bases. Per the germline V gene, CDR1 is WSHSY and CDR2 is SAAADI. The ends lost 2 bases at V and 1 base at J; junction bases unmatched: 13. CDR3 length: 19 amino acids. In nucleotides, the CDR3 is TGCGCCAGCAGTGAGCCTACTAGCGGACAAGGGGGGGCCAAAAACATTCAGTACTTC. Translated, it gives CASSEPTSGQGGAKNIQYF.

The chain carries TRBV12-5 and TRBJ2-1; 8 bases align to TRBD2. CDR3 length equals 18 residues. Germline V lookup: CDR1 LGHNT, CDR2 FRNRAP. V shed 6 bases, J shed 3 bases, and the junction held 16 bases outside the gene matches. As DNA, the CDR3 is TGTGCTAGTGGACTGACCGTATCGGCGGGAGGTCTCTACAATGAGCAGTTCTTC. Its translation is CASGLTVSAGGLYNEQFF.

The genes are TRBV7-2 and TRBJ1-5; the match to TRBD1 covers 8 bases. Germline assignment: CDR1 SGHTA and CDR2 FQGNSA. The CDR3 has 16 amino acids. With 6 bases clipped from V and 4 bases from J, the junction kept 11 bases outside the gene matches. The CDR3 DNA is TGTGCCAGCAGTCGCAGGACAGGGATCGGTAATCAGCCCCAGCATTTT. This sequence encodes CASSRRTGIGNQPQHF.

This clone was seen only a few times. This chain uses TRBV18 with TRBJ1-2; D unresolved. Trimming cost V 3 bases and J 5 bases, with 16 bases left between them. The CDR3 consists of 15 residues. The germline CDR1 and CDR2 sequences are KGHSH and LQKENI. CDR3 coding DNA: TGTGCCAGCTCACCGCAGACCTCTCCTACATATGGCTACACCTTC. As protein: CASSPQTSPTYGYTF. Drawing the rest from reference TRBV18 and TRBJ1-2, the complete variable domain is NAGVMQNPRHLVRRRGQEARLRCSPMKGHSHVYWYRQLPEEGLKFMVYLQKENIIDESGMPKERFSAEFPKEGPSILRIQQVVRGDSAAYFCASSPQTSPTYGYTFGSGTRLTVV.

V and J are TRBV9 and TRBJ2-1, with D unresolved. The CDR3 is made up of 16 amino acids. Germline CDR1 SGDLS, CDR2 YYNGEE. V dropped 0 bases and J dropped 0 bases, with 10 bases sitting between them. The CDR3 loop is CASSVEGLSSYNEQFF. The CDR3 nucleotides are TGTGCCAGCAGCGTAGAGGGTTTGAGCTCCTACAATGAGCAGTTCTTC.

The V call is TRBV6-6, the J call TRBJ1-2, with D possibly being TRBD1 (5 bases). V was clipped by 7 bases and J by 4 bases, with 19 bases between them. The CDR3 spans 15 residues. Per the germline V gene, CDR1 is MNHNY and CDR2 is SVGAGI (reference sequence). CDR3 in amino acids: CASNDPGRSIYGYTF. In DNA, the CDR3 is TGTGCCAGCAACGATCCGGGACGGAGTATCTATGGCTACACCTTC.

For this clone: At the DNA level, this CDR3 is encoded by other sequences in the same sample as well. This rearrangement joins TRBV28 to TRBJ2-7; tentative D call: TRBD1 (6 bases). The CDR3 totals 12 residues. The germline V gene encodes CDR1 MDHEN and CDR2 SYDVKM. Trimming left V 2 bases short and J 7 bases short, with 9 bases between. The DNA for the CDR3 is TGTGCCAGCAGTTTAGGGGGCTTTGAGCAGTACTTC. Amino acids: CASSLGGFEQYF.

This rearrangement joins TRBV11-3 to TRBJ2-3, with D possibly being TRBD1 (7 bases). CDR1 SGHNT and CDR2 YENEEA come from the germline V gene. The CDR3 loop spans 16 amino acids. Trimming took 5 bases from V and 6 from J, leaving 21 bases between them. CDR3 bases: TGTGCCAGCAGCCTTCGACAGGGAAGGAGGGCCGATACGCAGTATTTT. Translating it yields CASSLRQGRRADTQYF. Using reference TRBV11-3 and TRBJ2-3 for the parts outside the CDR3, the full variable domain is EAGVVQSPRYKIIEKKQPVAFWCNPISGHNTLYWYLQNLGQGPELLIRYENEEAVDDSQLPKDRFSAERLKGVDSTLKIQPAELGDSAVYLCASSLRQGRRADTQYFGPGTRLTVL.

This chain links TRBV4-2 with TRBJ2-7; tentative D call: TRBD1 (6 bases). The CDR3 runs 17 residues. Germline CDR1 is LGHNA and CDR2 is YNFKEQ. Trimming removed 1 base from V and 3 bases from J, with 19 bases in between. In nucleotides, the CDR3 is TGTGCCAGCAGCCAAGGTTCCCCTACGGGACACATCTACGAGCAGTACTTC. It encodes CASSQGSPTGHIYEQYF.

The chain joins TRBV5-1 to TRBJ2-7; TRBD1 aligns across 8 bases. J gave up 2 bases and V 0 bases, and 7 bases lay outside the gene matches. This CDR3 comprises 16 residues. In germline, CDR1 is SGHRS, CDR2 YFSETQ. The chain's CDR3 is CASSLELAGGTYEQYF. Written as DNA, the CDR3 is TGCGCCAGCAGCTTGGAACTAGCAGGGGGCACCTACGAGCAGTACTTC.

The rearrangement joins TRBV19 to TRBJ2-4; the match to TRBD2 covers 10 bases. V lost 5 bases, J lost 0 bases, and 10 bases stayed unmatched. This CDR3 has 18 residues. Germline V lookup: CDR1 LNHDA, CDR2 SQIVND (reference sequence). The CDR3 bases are TGTGCCAGTAGTCGCTTAGCGGGAGGTCCACTAGCCAAAAACATTCAGTACTTC. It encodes CASSRLAGGPLAKNIQYF.

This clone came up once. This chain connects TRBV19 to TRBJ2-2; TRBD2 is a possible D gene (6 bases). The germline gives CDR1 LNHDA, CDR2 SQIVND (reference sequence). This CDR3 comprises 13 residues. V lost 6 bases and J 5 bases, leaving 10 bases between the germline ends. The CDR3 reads CASRLGTTGELFF. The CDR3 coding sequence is TGTGCCAGTAGGCTAGGGACTACCGGGGAGCTGTTTTTT.